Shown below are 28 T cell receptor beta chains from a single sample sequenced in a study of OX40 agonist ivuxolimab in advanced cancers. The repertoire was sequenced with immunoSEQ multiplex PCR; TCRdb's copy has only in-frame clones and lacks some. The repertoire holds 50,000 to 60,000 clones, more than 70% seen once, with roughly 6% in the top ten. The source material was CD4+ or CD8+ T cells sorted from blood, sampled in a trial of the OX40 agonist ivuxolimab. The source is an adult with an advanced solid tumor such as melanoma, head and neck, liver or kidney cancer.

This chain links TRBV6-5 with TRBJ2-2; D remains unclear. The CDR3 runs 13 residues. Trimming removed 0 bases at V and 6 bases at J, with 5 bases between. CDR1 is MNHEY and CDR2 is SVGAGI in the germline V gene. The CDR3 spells CASSYSYPGELFF. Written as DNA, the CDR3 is TGTGCCAGCAGTTACTCGTATCCCGGGGAGCTGTTTTTT.

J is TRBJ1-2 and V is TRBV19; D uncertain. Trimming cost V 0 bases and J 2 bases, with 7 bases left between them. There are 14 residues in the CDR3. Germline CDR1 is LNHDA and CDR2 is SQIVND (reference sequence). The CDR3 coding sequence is TGTGCCAGTAGTATAGATGGGGAAAACTATGGCTACACCTTC. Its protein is CASSIDGENYGYTF. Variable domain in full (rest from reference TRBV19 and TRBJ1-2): DGGITQSPKYLFRKEGQNVTLSCEQNLNHDAMYWYRQDPGQGLRLIYYSQIVNDFQKGDIAEGYSVSREKKESFPLTVTSAQKNPTAFYLCASSIDGENYGYTFGSGTRLTVV.

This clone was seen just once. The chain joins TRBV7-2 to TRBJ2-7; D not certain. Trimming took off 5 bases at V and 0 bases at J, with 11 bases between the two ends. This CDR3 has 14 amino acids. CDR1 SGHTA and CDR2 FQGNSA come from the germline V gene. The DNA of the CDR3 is TGTGCCAGCAGCGGACCCCATTCCTCCTACGAGCAGTACTTC. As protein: CASSGPHSSYEQYF.

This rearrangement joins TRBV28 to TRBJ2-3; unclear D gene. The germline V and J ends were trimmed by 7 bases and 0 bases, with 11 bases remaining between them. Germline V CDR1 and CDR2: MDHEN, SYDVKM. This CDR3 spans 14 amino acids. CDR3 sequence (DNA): TGTGCCAGCACCCTTGGGCAGAGCACAGATACGCAGTATTTT. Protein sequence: CASTLGQSTDTQYF. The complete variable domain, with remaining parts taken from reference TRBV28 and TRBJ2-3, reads DVKVTQSSRYLVKRTGEKVFLECVQDMDHENMFWYRQDPGLGLRLIYFSYDVKMKEKGDIPEGYSVSREKKERFSLILESASTNQTSMYLCASTLGQSTDTQYFGPGTRLTVL.

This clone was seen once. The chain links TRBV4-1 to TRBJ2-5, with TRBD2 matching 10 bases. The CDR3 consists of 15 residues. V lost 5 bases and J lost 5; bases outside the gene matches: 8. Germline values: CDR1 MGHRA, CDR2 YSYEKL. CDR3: CASSVLAGPAETQYF. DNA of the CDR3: TGCGCCAGCAGCGTACTAGCGGGGCCTGCGGAGACCCAGTACTTC.

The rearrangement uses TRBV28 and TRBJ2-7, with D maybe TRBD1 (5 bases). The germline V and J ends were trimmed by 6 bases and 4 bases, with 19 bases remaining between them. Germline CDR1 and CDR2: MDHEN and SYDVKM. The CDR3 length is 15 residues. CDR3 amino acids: CASRPNTGFDYEQYF. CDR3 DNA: TGTGCCAGCAGACCCAACACAGGATTCGATTACGAGCAGTACTTC. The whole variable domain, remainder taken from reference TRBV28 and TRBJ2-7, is DVKVTQSSRYLVKRTGEKVFLECVQDMDHENMFWYRQDPGLGLRLIYFSYDVKMKEKGDIPEGYSVSREKKERFSLILESASTNQTSMYLCASRPNTGFDYEQYFGPGTRLTVT.

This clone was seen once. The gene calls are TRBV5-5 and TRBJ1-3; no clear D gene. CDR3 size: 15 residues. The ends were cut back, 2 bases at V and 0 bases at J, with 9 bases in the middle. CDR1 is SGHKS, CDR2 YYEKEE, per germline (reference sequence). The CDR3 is CASSFLAASGNTIYF. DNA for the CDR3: TGTGCCAGCAGCTTTCTCGCGGCCTCTGGAAACACCATATATTTT. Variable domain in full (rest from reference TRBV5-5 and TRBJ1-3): DAGVTQSPTHLIKTRGQQVTLRCSPISGHKSVSWYQQVLGQGPQFIFQYYEKEERGRGNFPDRFSARQFPNYSSELNVNALLLGDSALYLCASSFLAASGNTIYFGEGSWLTVV.

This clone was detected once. The CDR3 loop is CASSFWGDDEQFF. Written as DNA, the CDR3 is TGTGCCAGCAGCTTTTGGGGGGACGATGAGCAGTTCTTC. This chain joins TRBV7-7 and TRBJ2-1; D is possibly TRBD2 (6 bases). Germline V gene lookup returns CDR1 SSHAT and CDR2 FNYEAQ (reference sequence). Trimming took 3 bases from V and 8 from J, leaving 11 bases between them. This CDR3 is 13 amino acids long. The whole variable domain, filled in from reference TRBV7-7 and TRBJ2-1, reads GAGVSQSPRYKVTKRGQDVTLRCDPISSHATLYWYQQALGQGPEFLTYFNYEAQPDKSGLPSDRFSAERPEGSISTLTIQRTEQRDSAMYRCASSFWGDDEQFFGPGTRLTVL.

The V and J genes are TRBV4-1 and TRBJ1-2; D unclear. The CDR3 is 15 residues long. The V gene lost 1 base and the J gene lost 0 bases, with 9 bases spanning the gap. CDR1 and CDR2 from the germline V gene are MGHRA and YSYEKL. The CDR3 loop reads CASSQVWGSNYGYTF. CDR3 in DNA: TGCGCCAGCAGCCAAGTTTGGGGATCTAACTATGGCTACACCTTC.

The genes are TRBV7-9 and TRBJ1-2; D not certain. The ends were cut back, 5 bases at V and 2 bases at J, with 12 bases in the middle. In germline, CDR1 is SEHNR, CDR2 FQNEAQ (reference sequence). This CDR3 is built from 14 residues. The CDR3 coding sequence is TGTGCCAGCAGCACCGTGACACCAAACTATGGCTACACCTTC. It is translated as CASSTVTPNYGYTF.

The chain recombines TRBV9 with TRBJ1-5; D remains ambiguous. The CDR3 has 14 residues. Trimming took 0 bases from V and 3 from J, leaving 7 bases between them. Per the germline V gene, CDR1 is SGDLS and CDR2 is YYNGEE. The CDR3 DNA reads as TGTGCCAGCAGCGTAGGTGAGTTCAATCAGCCCCAGCATTTT. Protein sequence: CASSVGEFNQPQHF.

The CDR3 DNA reads TGTGCCAGCTCACCAGCACAGGGGGCCGACACTGAAGCTTTCTTT. Protein: CASSPAQGADTEAFF. The V gene is TRBV18, the J gene TRBJ1-1; 9 bases match TRBD1. J lost 3 bases, V lost 2 bases, and 4 bases had no gene match. CDR1 KGHSH and CDR2 LQKENI come from the germline V gene. The length of the CDR3 is 15 residues.

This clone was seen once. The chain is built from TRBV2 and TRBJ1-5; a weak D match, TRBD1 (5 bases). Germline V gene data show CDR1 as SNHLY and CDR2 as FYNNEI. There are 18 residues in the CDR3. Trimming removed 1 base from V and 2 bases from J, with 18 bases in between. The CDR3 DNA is TGTGCCAGCAGTGAAGGCGGGGAGGGGAGGGTGCGCAATCAGCCCCAGCATTTT. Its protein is CASSEGGEGRVRNQPQHF.

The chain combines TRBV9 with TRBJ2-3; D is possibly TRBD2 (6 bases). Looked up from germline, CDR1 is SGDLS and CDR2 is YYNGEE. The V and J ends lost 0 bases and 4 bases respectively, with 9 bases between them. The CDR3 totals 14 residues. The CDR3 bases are TGTGCCAGCAGCGTAGCCGGGAGCGCAGATACGCAGTATTTT. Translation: CASSVAGSADTQYF.

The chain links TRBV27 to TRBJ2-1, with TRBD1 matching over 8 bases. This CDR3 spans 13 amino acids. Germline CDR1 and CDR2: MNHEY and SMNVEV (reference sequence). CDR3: CTSRGLSYNEQFF. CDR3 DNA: TGTACCTCCAGGGGGCTATCCTACAATGAGCAGTTCTTC.

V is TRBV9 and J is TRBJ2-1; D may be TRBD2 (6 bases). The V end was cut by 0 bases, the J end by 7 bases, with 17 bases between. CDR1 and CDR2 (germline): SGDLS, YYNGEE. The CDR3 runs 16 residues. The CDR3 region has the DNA TGTGCCAGCAGCGTAGGTGTGGGAGGCTTTAGGAATGAGCAGTTCTTC. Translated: CASSVGVGGFRNEQFF.

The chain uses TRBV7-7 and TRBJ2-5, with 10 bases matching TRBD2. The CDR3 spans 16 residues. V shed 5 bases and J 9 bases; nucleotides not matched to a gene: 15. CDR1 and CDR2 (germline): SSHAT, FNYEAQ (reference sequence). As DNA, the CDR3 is TGTGCCAGCAGCCCGGGTTTGTCTAGCGGGAGACGTGCCCAGTACTTC. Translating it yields CASSPGLSSGRRAQYF.

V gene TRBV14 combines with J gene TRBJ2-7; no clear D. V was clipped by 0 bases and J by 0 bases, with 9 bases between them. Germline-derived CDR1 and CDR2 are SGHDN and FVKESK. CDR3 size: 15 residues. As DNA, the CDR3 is TGTGCCAGCAGCCAAGAACGGGTCCTCTCCTACGAGCAGTACTTC. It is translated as CASSQERVLSYEQYF. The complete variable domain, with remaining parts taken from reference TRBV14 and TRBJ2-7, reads EAGVTQFPSHSVIEKGQTVTLRCDPISGHDNLYWYRRVMGKEIKFLLHFVKESKQDESGMPNNRFLAERTGGTYSTLKVQPAELEDSGVYFCASSQERVLSYEQYFGPGTRLTVT.

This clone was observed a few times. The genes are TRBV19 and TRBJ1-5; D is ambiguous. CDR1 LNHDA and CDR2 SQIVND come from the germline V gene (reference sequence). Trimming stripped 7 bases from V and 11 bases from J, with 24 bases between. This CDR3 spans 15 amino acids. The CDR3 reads CASTPGYLWREAQHF. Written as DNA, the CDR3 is TGTGCCAGTACCCCTGGGTATTTATGGAGGGAGGCCCAGCATTTT.

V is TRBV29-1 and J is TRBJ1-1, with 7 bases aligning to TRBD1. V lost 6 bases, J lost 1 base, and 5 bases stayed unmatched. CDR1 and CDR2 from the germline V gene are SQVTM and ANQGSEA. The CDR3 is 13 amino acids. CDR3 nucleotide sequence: TGCAGCGTAATGACAGGGACGAACACTGAAGCTTTCTTT. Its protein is CSVMTGTNTEAFF.

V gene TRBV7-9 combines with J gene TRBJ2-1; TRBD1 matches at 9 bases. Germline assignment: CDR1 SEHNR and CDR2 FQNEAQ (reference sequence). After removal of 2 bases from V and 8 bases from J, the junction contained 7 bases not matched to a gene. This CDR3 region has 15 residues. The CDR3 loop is CASSLIHRGQDEQFF. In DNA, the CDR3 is TGTGCCAGCAGCTTAATACACAGGGGGCAGGATGAGCAGTTCTTC.

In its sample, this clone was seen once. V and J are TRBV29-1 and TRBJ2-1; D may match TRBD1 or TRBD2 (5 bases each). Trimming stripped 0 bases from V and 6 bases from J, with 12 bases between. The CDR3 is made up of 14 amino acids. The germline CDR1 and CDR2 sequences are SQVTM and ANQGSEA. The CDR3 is CSVEDLPRGNEQFF. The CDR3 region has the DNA TGCAGCGTTGAAGATCTCCCGAGGGGCAATGAGCAGTTCTTC.

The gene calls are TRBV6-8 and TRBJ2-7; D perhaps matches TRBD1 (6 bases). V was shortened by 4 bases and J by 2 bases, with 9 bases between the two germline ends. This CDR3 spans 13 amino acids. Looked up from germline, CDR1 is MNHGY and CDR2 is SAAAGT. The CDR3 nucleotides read TGTGCCAGCAGTTCCGACAGGACCTACGAGCAGTACGTC. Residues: CASSSDRTYEQYV.

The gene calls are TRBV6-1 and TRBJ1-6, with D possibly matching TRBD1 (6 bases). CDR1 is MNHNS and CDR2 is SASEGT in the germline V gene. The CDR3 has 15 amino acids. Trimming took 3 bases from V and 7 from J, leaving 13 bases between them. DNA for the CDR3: TGTGCCAGCAGTGAGCCGGGACACCAAAATTCACCCCTCCACTTT. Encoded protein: CASSEPGHQNSPLHF.

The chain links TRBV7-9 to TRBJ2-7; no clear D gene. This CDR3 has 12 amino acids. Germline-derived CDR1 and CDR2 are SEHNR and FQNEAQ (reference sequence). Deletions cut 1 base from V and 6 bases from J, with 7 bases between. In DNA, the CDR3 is TGTGCCAGCAGCTTAGGAGTGCCCGAGCAGTACTTC. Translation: CASSLGVPEQYF.

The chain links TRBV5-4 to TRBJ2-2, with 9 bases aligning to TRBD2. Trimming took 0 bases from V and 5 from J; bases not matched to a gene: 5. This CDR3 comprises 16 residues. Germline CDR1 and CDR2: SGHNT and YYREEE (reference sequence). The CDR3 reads CASSLETSGGTGELFF. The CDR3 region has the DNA TGTGCCAGCAGCTTGGAGACTAGCGGAGGGACCGGGGAGCTGTTTTTT.

The CDR3 sequence is CASSDAEGGYTF. The CDR3 DNA reads TGTGCCAGCAGCGATGCGGAGGGAGGCTACACCTTC. The J gene is TRBJ1-2, the V gene TRBV9; no reliable D call. The ends were cut back, 3 bases at V and 8 bases at J, with 11 bases in the middle. The germline V gene encodes CDR1 SGDLS and CDR2 YYNGEE. The length of the CDR3 is 12 residues. The full variable domain, completed using reference TRBV9 and TRBJ1-2, is DSGVTQTPKHLITATGQRVTLRCSPRSGDLSVYWYQQSLDQGLQFLIQYYNGEERAKGNILERFSAQQFPDLHSELNLSSLELGDSALYFCASSDAEGGYTFGSGTRLTVV.

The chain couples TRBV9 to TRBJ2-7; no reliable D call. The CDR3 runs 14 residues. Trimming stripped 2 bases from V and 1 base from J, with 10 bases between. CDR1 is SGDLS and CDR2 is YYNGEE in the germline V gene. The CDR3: CASSVETASYEQYF. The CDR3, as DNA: TGTGCCAGCAGCGTGGAGACGGCATCCTACGAGCAGTACTTC.